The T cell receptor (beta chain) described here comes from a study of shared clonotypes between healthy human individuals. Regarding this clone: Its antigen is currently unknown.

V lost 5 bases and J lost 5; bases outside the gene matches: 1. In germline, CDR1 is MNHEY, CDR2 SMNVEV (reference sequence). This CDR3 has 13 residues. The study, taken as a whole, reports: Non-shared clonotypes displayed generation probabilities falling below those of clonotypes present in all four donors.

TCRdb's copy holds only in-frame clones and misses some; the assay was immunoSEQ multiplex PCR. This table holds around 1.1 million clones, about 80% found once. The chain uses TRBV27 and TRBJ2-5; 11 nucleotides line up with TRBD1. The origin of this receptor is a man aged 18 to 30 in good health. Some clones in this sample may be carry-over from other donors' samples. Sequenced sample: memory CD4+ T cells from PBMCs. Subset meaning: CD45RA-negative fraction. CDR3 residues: CASSRDRGETQYF. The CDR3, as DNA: TGTGCCAGCAGTAGGGACAGGGGGGAGACCCAGTACTTC.